Below are 22 T cell receptor beta chains sequenced from a single sample in a study of T-cell reconstitution after alpha-beta-depleted transplantation in children. Library preparation (for TCRbeta) was performed with unique molecular identifiers. Using its own MiXCR run on the PCR reads, TCRdb lists one record per CDR3 protein. The data show about 290,000 distinct CDR3 sequences, around 10% seen once. Specimen: PBMCs, collected before TCRalphabeta/CD19-depleted stem cell transplant. Source of these receptors: a boy under two years old with acute myeloid leukemia, due to receive a stem cell transplant.

This clonotype has at least ten counts. The chain links TRBV5-1 to TRBJ2-7; 9 nucleotides agree with TRBD2. The CDR3 is made up of 16 amino acids. Germline CDR1 and CDR2: SGHRS and YFSETQ. The V gene end was trimmed by 0 bases and the J gene end by 1 base; junction bases not matched to a gene: 5. The CDR3 nucleotides read TGCGCCAGCAGCTTGGGTGTGGCGGGGGGGTCCTACGAGCAGTACTTC. Protein sequence: CASSLGVAGGSYEQYF. The whole variable domain, remainder taken from reference TRBV5-1 and TRBJ2-7, is KAGVTQTPRYLIKTRGQQVTLSCSPISGHRSVSWYQQTPGQGLQFLFEYFSETQRNKGNFPGRFSGRQFSNSRSEMNVSTLELGDSALYLCASSLGVAGGSYEQYFGPGTRLTVT.

This clonotype was seen at least ten times. This sequence joins TRBV5-6 and TRBJ2-1; no definite D call. Germline V gene sequence: CDR1 SGHDT, CDR2 YYEEEE. The CDR3 has 12 residues. Trimming took off 2 bases at V and 8 bases at J, with 8 bases between the two ends. In DNA, the CDR3 is TGTGCCAGCAGCTTACGGGCAGATGAGCAGTTCTTC. Translation: CASSLRADEQFF. Filled out from reference TRBV5-6 and TRBJ2-1, the complete variable domain reads DAGVTQSPTHLIKTRGQQVTLRCSPKSGHDTVSWYQQALGQGPQFIFQYYEEEERQRGNFPDRFSGHQFPNYSSELNVNALLLGDSALYLCASSLRADEQFFGPGTRLTVL.

This clonotype was recorded a few times. V usage is TRBV5-1 and J usage is TRBJ2-5; D may be TRBD1 (5 bases). Trimming cost V 7 bases and J 1 base, with 14 bases left between them. The CDR3 has 14 amino acids. CDR1 SGHRS and CDR2 YFSETQ come from the germline V gene. The CDR3 DNA reads as TGCGCCAGCGGGTCGGGCAGGGCCCAAGAGACCCAGTACTTC. Amino acid sequence: CASGSGRAQETQYF.

This clonotype was counted ten times or more. The chain uses TRBV12-3 or TRBV12-4 and TRBJ1-6; tentatively, D is TRBD1 (6 bases). This CDR3 spans 14 amino acids. Trimming left V 6 bases short and J 9 bases short, with 15 bases between. The CDR3 DNA sequence: TGTGCCAGCAGGCTCGCAGGGGTGGCTTCACCCCTCCACTTT. Translated, it gives CASRLAGVASPLHF.

This clonotype was observed a few times. This chain uses TRBV24-1 with TRBJ1-1; a possible D gene is TRBD1 (6 bases). V lost 9 bases, J lost 1 base, and 11 bases lay in between. CDR1 and CDR2 from the germline V gene are KGHDR and SFDVKD. This CDR3 comprises 13 residues. CDR3 amino acids: CATEGGKNTEAFF. The CDR3 DNA follows: TGTGCCACCGAGGGGGGTAAGAACACTGAAGCTTTCTTT.

This clonotype occurred a few times. The chain uses TRBV28 and TRBJ2-6; perhaps D is TRBD1 or TRBD2 (5 bases each). V gave up 6 bases and J gave up 0 bases, with 9 bases separating them. The CDR3 spans 15 residues. CDR1 is MDHEN, CDR2 SYDVKM, per germline. This CDR3 reads CASSPGTSGANVLTF. CDR3 DNA sequence: TGTGCCAGCAGCCCAGGGACCTCTGGGGCCAACGTCCTGACTTTC.

This clonotype has at least ten counts. DNA for the CDR3: TGTGCCAGCCTGGGCAGGCATCCCACTAGCGGGAGGGCCGGTTCCTACAATGAGCAGTTCTTC. It translates to CASLGRHPTSGRAGSYNEQFF. The V gene is TRBV11-1, the J gene TRBJ2-1; 13 bases fit TRBD2. The V gene's germline CDR1 is SGHAT and CDR2 FQDESV (reference sequence). This CDR3 spans 21 amino acids. The V gene end was trimmed by 8 bases and the J gene end by 1 base; junction bases not matched to a gene: 20.

This clonotype was seen at least ten times. This rearrangement joins TRBV9 to TRBJ2-3; TRBD2 is a possible D gene (6 bases). V was cut by 2 bases and J by 4 bases, with 11 bases left in between. Germline CDR1 is SGDLS and CDR2 is YYNGEE. The length of the CDR3 is 14 residues. The CDR3 loop reads CASSVQRLADTQYF. For the CDR3, the DNA is TGTGCCAGCAGCGTCCAGCGACTAGCAGATACGCAGTATTTT.

There are many counts of this clonotype. V is TRBV18 and J is TRBJ2-5; 9 bases fit TRBD1. Per germline, CDR1 KGHSH and CDR2 LQKENI. The CDR3 runs to 15 residues. The junction had 5 bases not matched to a gene; V was cut back by 3 bases and J by 3 bases. For the CDR3, the DNA is TGTGCCAGCTCACCGACGACAGGGGGGAAAGAGACCCAGTACTTC. This sequence encodes CASSPTTGGKETQYF.

At least ten counts were recorded for this clonotype. The chain uses TRBV20-1 and TRBJ2-2, with a possible D match to TRBD2 (5 bases). There are 15 residues in the CDR3. Germline loops: CDR1 DFQATT, CDR2 SNEGSKA (reference sequence). V lost 0 bases and J lost 6, with 14 bases in between. The CDR3 nucleotides read TGCAGTGCTAGAGATACCCGAGGGAGCCCCGGGGAGCTGTTTTTT. Its protein product is CSARDTRGSPGELFF.

This clonotype has at least ten counts. V usage is TRBV20-1 and J usage is TRBJ2-2; TRBD2 matches at 11 bases. The CDR3 spans 16 residues. The V gene end was trimmed by 4 bases and the J gene end by 4 bases; junction bases not matched to a gene: 8. CDR1 is DFQATT, CDR2 SNEGSKA, per germline (reference sequence). The CDR3 sequence is CSATTLAGELTGELFF. In DNA, the CDR3 is TGCAGTGCTACGACACTAGCGGGAGAACTCACCGGGGAGCTGTTTTTT.

This clonotype was recorded many times. The genes are TRBV7-2 and TRBJ1-5; D is undetermined. The CDR3 covers 13 residues. V was clipped by 5 bases and J by 8 bases, with 13 bases between them. Germline V gene lookup returns CDR1 SGHTA and CDR2 FQGNSA. CDR3 sequence: CASSPLKREPQHF. The CDR3 nucleotides read TGTGCCAGCAGCCCCCTTAAGAGGGAGCCCCAGCATTTT.

V usage is TRBV2 and J usage is TRBJ2-3, with unresolved D. The CDR3 consists of 16 residues. In germline, CDR1 is SNHLY, CDR2 FYNNEI. Trimming removed 4 bases from V and 0 bases from J, with 14 bases in between. The CDR3 sequence is CASSARQARSTDTQYF. Here the CDR3 DNA reads TGTGCCAGCAGTGCCCGGCAGGCAAGAAGCACAGATACGCAGTATTTT.

This clonotype was observed many times. This chain links TRBV29-1 with TRBJ2-3; D is perhaps TRBD2 (7 bases). Trimming took off 3 bases at V and 1 base at J, with 11 bases between the two ends. The CDR3 is made up of 14 amino acids. Germline CDR1 reads SQVTM; CDR2 reads ANQGSEA. CDR3 region: CSVEVGGRTDTQYF. The CDR3 DNA sequence: TGCAGCGTTGAGGTCGGGGGGCGCACAGATACGCAGTATTTT.

This clonotype appeared many times. The rearrangement joins TRBV7-9 to TRBJ1-4, with D possibly TRBD1 on 5 matching bases. The CDR3 spans 16 residues. Germline-derived CDR1 and CDR2 are SEHNR and FQNEAQ (reference sequence). Trimming took 5 bases from V and 0 from J, leaving 13 bases between them. CDR3 coding DNA: TGTGCCAGCAGCCCTCCTGGGGCTGCAACTAATGAAAAACTGTTTTTT. Protein sequence: CASSPPGAATNEKLFF.

This clonotype was counted between two and nine times. The chain links TRBV12-2 to TRBJ2-5; the D call of TRBD1 is as the table states it, not checked on the DNA. TRBV12-2 is a documented pseudogene. CDR3 length: 14 residues. CDR3 DNA sequence: TGTGCAAGTCGCTTAGGAGGGGCTCAAGAGACCCAGTACTTC. Its translation: CASRLGGAQETQYF.

This clonotype was observed at least ten times. The chain joins TRBV7-2 to TRBJ2-7; the D gene could be TRBD1 or TRBD2 (5 bases each). Germline CDR1 is SGHTA and CDR2 is FQGNSA. Trimming removed 2 bases from V and 10 bases from J, with 9 bases in between. The CDR3 is 11 amino acids. CDR3 bases: TGTGCCAGCAGCTTATACCGGGACCAGTACTTC. It codes for CASSLYRDQYF.

This clonotype was counted ten times or more. This chain connects TRBV7-2 to TRBJ1-5, with D hard to call. V was shortened by 4 bases and J by 0 bases, with 7 bases between the two germline ends. Germline V CDR1 and CDR2: SGHTA, FQGNSA. The CDR3 contains 14 residues. CDR3 DNA: TGTGCCAGCAGCTCCCAATATAGCAATCAGCCCCAGCATTTT. It yields the protein CASSSQYSNQPQHF.

This clonotype was detected many times. This chain links TRBV28 with TRBJ2-5; unclear D gene. With 6 bases removed from V and 4 bases from J, the gap between germline ends came to 9 bases. Per the germline V gene, CDR1 is MDHEN and CDR2 is SYDVKM. The CDR3 covers 12 residues. CDR3 sequence: CASSHPGETQYF. For the CDR3, the DNA is TGTGCCAGCAGCCACCCCGGAGAGACCCAGTACTTC.

This clonotype was counted ten times or more. The rearrangement links TRBV18 to TRBJ2-5; the D gene is possibly TRBD1 (6 bases). The length of the CDR3 is 14 residues. From germline, CDR1 is KGHSH and CDR2 LQKENI. Between the trimmed V and J ends, which lost 3 bases and 2 bases, there was a span of 10 bases. This CDR3 reads CASSPWTAQETQYF. Here the CDR3 DNA reads TGTGCCAGCTCACCTTGGACAGCTCAAGAGACCCAGTACTTC.

The chain recombines TRBV7-6 with TRBJ2-4; D possibly uses TRBD1 or TRBD2 (5 bases each). V lost 5 bases and J 5 bases, leaving 19 bases between the germline ends. Germline values: CDR1 SGHVS, CDR2 FNYEAQ. The CDR3 sequence is 16 residues long. CDR3 DNA: TGTGCCAGCAGCGCCAGGGTCAGCCAGGGAGAAAACATTCAGTACTTC. It translates to CASSARVSQGENIQYF.

The J gene is TRBJ2-5, the V gene TRBV7-2; D might be TRBD2 (6 bases). The germline gives CDR1 SGHTA, CDR2 FQGNSA. This CDR3 is built from 16 residues. The V gene lost 5 bases and the J gene lost 1 base, with 17 bases spanning the gap. The CDR3 spells CASSRAGPLSQETQYF. The CDR3, as DNA: TGTGCCAGCAGCCGTGCGGGACCCCTGAGCCAAGAGACCCAGTACTTC.